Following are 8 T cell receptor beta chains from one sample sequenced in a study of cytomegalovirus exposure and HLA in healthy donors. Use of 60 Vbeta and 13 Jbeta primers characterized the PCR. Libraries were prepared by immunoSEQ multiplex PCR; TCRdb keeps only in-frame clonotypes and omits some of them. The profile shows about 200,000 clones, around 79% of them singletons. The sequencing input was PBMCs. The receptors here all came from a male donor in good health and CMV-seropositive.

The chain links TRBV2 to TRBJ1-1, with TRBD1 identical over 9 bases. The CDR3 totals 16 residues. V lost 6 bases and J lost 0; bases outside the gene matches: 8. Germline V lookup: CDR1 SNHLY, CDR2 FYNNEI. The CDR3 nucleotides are TGTGCCAGCAGGGAAACAGGGGGCGTTATGAACACTGAAGCTTTCTTT. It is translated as CASRETGGVMNTEAFF.

The CDR3 region is CASSTPIRAPYEQYF. In DNA, the CDR3 is TGTGCCAGCAGTACCCCAATCAGGGCCCCCTACGAGCAGTACTTC. The V gene is TRBV28, the J gene TRBJ2-7; D is possibly TRBD1 (5 bases). This CDR3 is built from 15 residues. Germline CDR1 is MDHEN and CDR2 is SYDVKM. Trimming left V 5 bases short and J 2 bases short, with 16 bases between.

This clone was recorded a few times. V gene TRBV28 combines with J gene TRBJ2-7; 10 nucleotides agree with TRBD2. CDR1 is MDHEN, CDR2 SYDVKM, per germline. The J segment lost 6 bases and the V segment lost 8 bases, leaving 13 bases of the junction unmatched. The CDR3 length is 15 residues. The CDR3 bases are TGTGCCAGCGGAACCACCACCCTAGCGGGAGTCGAGCAGTACTTC. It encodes CASGTTTLAGVEQYF.

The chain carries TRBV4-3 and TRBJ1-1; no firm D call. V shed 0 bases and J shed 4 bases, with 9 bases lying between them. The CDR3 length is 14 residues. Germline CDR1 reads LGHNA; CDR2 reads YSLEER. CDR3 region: CASSQEGGSTEAFF. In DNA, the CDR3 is TGCGCCAGCAGCCAAGAGGGAGGGAGCACTGAAGCTTTCTTT.

In DNA form, the CDR3 reads TGCGCCAGCGCCGGACAGTCTTCAGATACGCAGTATTTT. Translating it yields CASAGQSSDTQYF. The chain has TRBV5-1 and TRBJ2-3, with a weak D call TRBD1 (6 bases). V was clipped by 7 bases and J by 4 bases, with 13 bases between them. CDR3 length equals 13 residues. Germline values: CDR1 SGHRS, CDR2 YFSETQ.

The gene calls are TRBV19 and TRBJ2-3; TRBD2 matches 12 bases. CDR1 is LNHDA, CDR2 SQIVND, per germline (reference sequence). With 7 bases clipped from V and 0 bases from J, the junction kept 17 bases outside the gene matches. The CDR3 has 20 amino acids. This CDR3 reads CASTKGRASGGALSTDTQYF. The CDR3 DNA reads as TGTGCCAGTACAAAAGGTCGGGCTAGCGGGGGGGCCCTTAGCACAGATACGCAGTATTTT.

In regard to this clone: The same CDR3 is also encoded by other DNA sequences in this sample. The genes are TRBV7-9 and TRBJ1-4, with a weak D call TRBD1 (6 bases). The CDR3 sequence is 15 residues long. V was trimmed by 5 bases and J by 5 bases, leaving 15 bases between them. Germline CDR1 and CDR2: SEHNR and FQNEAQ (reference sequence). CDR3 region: CASSVGGQGNEKLFF. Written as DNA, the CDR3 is TGTGCCAGCAGCGTAGGGGGGCAGGGAAATGAAAAACTGTTTTTT.

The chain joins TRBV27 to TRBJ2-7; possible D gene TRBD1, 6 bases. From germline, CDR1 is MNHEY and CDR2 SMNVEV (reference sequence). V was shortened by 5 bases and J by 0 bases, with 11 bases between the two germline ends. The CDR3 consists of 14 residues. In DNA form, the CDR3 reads TGTGCCAGCAGTGCGACAGGTTACTCCTACGAGCAGTACTTC. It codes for CASSATGYSYEQYF.